The TCR beta chain under discussion was sequenced for a study of blood T cell repertoires in COVID-19. Overall study: The United States, Italy and Spain were the sources of the acute and convalescent COVID-19 samples. Sample material is recorded as cDNA or gDNA derived from T cells, B-cell-depleted T cells, or PBMCs.

Source study methods: Quantification of nucleated cells was approximated via reference gene primer amplification. The repertoire was sequenced with immunoSEQ multiplex PCR; TCRdb's copy has only in-frame clones and lacks some. V and J calls and clone size come straight from that table; D and trimming were deduced from the DNA. The sample has 200,000 to 300,000 clones, just under 85% seen once; the top ten hold 5.5% to 8%. The CDR3 spans 14 residues. Trimming cost V 6 bases and J 5 bases; bases outside gene matches: 9. Germline assignment: CDR1 MNHEY and CDR2 SVGAGI. This clone is a singleton in its sample.

The sequenced sample consisted of peripheral blood. This clonotype was sampled from a woman aged 60 to 75 with active or convalescent COVID-19. The chain is built from TRBV6-5 and TRBJ1-1, with 7 bases aligning to TRBD1. The CDR3 DNA sequence: TGTGCCAGCAGACAAAAACAGGGGAGGACTGAAGCTTTCTTT. This translates into CASRQKQGRTEAFF.